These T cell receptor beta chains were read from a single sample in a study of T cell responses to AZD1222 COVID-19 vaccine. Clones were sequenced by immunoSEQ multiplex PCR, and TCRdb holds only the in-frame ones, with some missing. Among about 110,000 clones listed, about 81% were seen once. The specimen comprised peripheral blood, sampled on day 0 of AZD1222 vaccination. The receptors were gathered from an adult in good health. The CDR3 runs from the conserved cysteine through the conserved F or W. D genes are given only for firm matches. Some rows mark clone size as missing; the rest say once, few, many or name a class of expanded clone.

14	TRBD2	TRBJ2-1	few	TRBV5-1	CASSLAWRENEQFF	TGCGCCAGCAGCTTGGCCTGGCGGGAGAATGAGCAGTTCTTC
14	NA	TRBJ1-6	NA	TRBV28	CASSITRGNSPLHF	TGTGCCAGCAGTATAACCAGGGGTAATTCACCCCTCCACTTT
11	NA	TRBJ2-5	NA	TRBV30	CAWGRKETQYF	TGTGCCTGGGGACGGAAAGAGACCCAGTACTTC
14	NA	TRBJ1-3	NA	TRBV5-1	CASRKEYSGNTIYF	TGCGCCAGCAGGAAGGAGTACTCTGGAAACACCATATATTTT
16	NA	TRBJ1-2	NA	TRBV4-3	CASSQAFPGVDYGYTF	TGCGCCAGCAGCCAAGCTTTTCCGGGGGTGGACTATGGCTACACCTTC
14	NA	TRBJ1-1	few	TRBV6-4	CATRREGLNTEAFF	TGTGCCACACGGAGGGAGGGGCTGAACACTGAAGCTTTCTTT
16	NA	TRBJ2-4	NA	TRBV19	CASSMQGLKAKNIQYF	TGTGCCAGTAGTATGCAGGGACTTAAAGCCAAAAACATTCAGTACTTC
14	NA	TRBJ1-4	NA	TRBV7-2	CASSLAGLREKLFF	TGTGCCAGCAGCTTAGCGGGGCTCAGGGAAAAACTGTTTTTT
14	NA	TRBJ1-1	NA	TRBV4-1	CASGSLMVGTEAFF	TGCGCCAGCGGGTCTTTGATGGTAGGCACTGAAGCTTTCTTT
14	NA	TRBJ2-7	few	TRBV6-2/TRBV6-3	CASSYSAANYEQYF	TGTGCCAGCAGTTACTCGGCAGCTAACTACGAGCAGTACTTC
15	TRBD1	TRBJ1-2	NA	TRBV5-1	CASSPQTGETYGYTF	TGCGCCAGCAGCCCCCAGACAGGGGAAACCTATGGCTACACCTTC
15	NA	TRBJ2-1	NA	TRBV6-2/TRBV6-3	CASSYSSGYYNEQFF	TGTGCCAGCAGTTACTCCAGCGGGTATTACAATGAGCAGTTCTTC
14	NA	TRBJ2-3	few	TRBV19	CASSIVASTDTQYF	TGTGCCAGTAGTATAGTGGCAAGCACAGATACGCAGTATTTT
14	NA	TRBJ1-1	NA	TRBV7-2	CASSLNRMNTEAFF	TGTGCCAGCAGCCTTAACAGAATGAACACTGAAGCTTTCTTT
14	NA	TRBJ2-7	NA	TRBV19	CASSSSNLWYEQYF	TGTGCCAGTAGTTCCTCGAATCTATGGTACGAGCAGTACTTC
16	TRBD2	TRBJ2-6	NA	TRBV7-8	CASSPGGGAGANVLTF	TGTGCCAGCAGCCCCGGGGGGGGCGCTGGGGCCAACGTCCTGACTTTC
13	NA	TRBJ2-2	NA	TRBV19	CASSPYETGELFF	TGTGCCAGTAGCCCCTACGAGACCGGGGAGCTGTTTTTT
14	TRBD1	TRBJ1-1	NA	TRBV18	CASSLRDRGSEAFF	TGTGCCAGCTCACTCCGGGACAGGGGCAGTGAAGCTTTCTTT
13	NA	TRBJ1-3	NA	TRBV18	CASSDGSGNTIYF	TGTGCCAGCTCCGACGGGTCTGGAAACACCATATATTTT
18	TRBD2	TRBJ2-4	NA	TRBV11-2	CASSSASGVRGAKNIQYF	TGTGCCAGCAGCTCGGCTAGCGGGGTCCGGGGGGCCAAAAACATTCAGTACTTC
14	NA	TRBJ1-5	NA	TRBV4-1	CASSQLTSNQPQHF	TGCGCCAGCAGCCAACTGACTTCAAATCAGCCCCAGCATTTT
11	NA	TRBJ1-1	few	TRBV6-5	CASTQGAEAFF	TGTGCCAGCACACAGGGCGCTGAAGCTTTCTTT
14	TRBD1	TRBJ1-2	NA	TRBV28	CASRKQQGNYGYTF	TGTGCCAGCAGAAAACAACAGGGGAACTATGGCTACACCTTC
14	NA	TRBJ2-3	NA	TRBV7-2	CASSLTVSTDTQYF	TGTGCCAGCAGCCTGACCGTTAGCACAGATACGCAGTATTTT
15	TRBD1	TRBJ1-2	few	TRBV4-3	CASSQGTGINYGYTF	TGCGCCAGCAGCCAGGGGACAGGGATTAACTATGGCTACACCTTC
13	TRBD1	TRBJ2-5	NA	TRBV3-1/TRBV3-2	CASSLGQGGTQYF	TGTGCCAGCAGCCTCGGACAGGGAGGGACCCAGTACTTC
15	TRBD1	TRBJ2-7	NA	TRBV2	CASRRGQVLSYEQYF	TGTGCCAGCAGGAGGGGACAGGTCCTCTCCTACGAGCAGTACTTC